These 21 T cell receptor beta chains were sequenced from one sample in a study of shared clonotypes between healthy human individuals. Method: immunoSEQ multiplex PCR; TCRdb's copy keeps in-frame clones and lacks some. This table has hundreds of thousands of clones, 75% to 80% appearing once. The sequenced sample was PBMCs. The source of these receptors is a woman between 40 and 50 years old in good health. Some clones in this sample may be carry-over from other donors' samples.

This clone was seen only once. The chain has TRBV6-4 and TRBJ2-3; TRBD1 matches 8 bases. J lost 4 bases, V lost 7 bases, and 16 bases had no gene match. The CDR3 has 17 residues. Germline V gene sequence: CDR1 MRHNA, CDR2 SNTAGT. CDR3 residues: CASISKGTGVFPDTQYF. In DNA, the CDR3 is TGTGCCAGCATCTCGAAGGGGACAGGAGTTTTTCCAGATACGCAGTATTTT.

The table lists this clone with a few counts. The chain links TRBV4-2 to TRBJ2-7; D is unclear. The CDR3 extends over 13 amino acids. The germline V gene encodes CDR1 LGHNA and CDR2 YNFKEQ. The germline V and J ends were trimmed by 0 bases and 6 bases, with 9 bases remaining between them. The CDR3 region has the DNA TGTGCCAGCAGCCAAGATGTAAAGGGCGAGCAGTACTTC. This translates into CASSQDVKGEQYF.

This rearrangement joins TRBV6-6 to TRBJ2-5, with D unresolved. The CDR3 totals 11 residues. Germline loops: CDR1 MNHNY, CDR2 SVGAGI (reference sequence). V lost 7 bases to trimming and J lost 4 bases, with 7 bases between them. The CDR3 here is CASKVGETQYF. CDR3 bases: TGTGCCAGCAAAGTGGGAGAGACCCAGTACTTC.

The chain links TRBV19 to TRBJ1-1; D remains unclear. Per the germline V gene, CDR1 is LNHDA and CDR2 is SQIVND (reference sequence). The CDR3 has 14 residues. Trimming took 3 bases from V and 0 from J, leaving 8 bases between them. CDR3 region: CASSIGLLNTEAFF. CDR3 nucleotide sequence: TGTGCCAGTAGTATTGGACTGTTGAACACTGAAGCTTTCTTT.

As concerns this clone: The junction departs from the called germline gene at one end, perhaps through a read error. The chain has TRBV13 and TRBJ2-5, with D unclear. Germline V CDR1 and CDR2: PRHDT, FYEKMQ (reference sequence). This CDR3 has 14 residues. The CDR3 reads CASSAGLFQGTQYF. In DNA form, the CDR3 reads TGTGCCAGCAGCGCTGGGCTTTTTCAAGGGACCCAGTACTTC. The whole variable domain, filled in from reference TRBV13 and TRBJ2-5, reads AAGVIQSPRHLIKEKRETATLKCYPIPRHDTVYWYQQGPGQDPQFLISFYEKMQSDKGSIPDRFSAQQFSDYHSELNMSSLELGDSALYFCASSAGLFQGTQYFGPGTRLLVL.

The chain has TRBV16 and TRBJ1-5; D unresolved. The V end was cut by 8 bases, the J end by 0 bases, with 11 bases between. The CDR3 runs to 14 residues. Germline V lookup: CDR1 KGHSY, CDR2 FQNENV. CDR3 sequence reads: CASGPTNSNQPQHF. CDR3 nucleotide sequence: TGTGCCAGCGGCCCCACAAATAGCAATCAGCCCCAGCATTTT. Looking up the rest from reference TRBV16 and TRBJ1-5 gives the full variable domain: GEEVAQTPKHLVRGEGQKAKLYCAPIKGHSYVFWYQQVLKNEFKFLISFQNENVFDETGMPKERFSAKCLPNSPCSLEIQATKLEDSAVYFCASGPTNSNQPQHFGDGTRLSIL.

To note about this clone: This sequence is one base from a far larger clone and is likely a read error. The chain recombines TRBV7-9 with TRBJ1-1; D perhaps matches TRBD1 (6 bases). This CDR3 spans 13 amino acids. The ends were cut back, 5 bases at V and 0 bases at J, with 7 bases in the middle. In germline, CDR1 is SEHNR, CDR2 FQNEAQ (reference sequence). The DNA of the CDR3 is TGTGCCAGCAGCAGGGGGATGAACACTGAAGCTTTCTTT. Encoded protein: CASSRGMNTEAFF.

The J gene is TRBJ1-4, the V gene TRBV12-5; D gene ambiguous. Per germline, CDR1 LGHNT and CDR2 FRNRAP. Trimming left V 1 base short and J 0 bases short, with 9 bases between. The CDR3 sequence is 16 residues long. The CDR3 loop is CASGLDQSSTNEKLFF. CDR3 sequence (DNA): TGTGCTAGTGGTTTGGACCAGAGTTCAACTAATGAAAAACTGTTTTTT. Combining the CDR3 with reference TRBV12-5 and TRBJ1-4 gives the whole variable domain DARVTQTPRHKVTEMGQEVTMRCQPILGHNTVFWYRQTMMQGLELLAYFRNRAPLDDSGMPKDRFSAEMPDATLATLKIQPSEPRDSAVYFCASGLDQSSTNEKLFFGSGTQLSVL.

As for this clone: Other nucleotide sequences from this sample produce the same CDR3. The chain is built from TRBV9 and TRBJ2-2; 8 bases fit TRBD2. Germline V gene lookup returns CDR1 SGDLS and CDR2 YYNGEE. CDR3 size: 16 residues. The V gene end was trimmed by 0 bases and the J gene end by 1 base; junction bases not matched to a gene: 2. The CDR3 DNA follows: TGTGCCAGCAGCGTAGGGAGCGGGAGGAACACCGGGGAGCTGTTTTTT. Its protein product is CASSVGSGRNTGELFF.

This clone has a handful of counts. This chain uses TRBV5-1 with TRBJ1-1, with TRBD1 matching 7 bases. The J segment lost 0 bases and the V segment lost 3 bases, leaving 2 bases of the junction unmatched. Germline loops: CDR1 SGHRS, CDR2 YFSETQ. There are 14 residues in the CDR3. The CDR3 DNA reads TGCGCCAGCAGCTCGGGACAGATGAACACTGAAGCTTTCTTT. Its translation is CASSSGQMNTEAFF. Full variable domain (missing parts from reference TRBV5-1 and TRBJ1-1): KAGVTQTPRYLIKTRGQQVTLSCSPISGHRSVSWYQQTPGQGLQFLFEYFSETQRNKGNFPGRFSGRQFSNSRSEMNVSTLELGDSALYLCASSSGQMNTEAFFGQGTRLTVV.

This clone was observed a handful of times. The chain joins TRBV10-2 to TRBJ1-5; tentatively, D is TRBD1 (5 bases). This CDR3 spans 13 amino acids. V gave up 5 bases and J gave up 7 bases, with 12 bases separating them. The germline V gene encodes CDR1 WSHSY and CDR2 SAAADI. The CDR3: CASSIGGDQPQHF. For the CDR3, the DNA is TGCGCCAGCAGTATTGGAGGGGACCAGCCCCAGCATTTT.

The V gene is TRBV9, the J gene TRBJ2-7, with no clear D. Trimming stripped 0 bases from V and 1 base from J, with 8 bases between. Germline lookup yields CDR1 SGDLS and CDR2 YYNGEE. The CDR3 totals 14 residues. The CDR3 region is CASSVDSVSYEQYF. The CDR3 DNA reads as TGTGCCAGCAGCGTAGACAGCGTATCCTACGAGCAGTACTTC. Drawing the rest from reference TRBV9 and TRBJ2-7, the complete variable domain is DSGVTQTPKHLITATGQRVTLRCSPRSGDLSVYWYQQSLDQGLQFLIQYYNGEERAKGNILERFSAQQFPDLHSELNLSSLELGDSALYFCASSVDSVSYEQYFGPGTRLTVT.

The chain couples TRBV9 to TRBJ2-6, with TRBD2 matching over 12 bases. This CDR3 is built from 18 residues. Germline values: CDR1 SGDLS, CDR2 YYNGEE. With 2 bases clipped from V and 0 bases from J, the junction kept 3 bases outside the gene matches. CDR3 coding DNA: TGTGCCAGCAGCGTGGGACTAGCGGGCGGCTCTGGGGCCAACGTCCTGACTTTC. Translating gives CASSVGLAGGSGANVLTF.

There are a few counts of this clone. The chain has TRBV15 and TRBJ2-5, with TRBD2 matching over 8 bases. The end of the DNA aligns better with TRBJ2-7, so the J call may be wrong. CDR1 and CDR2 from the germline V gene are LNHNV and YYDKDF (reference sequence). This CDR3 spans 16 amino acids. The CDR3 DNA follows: TGTGCCACCAGCAGAGATATGGCGATCCGGGGGGGCGAGCAGTACTTC. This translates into CATSRDMAIRGGEQYF.

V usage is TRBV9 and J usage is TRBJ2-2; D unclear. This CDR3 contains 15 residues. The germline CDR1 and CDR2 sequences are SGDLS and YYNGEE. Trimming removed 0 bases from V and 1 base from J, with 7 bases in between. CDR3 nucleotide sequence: TGTGCCAGCAGCGTAGGTGTCGAGAACACCGGGGAGCTGTTTTTT. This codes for CASSVGVENTGELFF.

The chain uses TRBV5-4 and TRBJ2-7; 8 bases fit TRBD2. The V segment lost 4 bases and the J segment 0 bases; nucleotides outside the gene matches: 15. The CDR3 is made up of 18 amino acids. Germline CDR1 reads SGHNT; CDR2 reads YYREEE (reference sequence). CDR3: CASSQLALLAGGSYEQYF. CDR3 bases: TGTGCCAGCAGCCAACTCGCCCTCCTAGCGGGCGGCTCCTACGAGCAGTACTTC.

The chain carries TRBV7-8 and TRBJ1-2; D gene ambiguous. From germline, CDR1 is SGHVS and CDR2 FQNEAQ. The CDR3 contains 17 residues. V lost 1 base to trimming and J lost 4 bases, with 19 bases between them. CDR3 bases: TGTGCCAGCAGCTTAGTACTCAGGAAAGGGCCAGGCTATGGCTACACCTTC. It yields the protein CASSLVLRKGPGYGYTF.

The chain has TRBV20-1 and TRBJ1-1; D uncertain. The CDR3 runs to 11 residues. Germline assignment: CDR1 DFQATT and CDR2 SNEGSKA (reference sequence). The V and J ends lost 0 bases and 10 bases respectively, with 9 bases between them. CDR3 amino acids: CSAREERGAFF. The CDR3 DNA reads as TGCAGTGCTAGAGAGGAGCGCGGAGCTTTCTTT.

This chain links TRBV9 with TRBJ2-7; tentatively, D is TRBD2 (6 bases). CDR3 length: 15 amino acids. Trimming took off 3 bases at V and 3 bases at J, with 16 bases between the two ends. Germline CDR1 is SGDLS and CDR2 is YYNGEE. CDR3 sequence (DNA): TGTGCCAGCAGCGGGGGGGTAGAAAAATACTACGAGCAGTACTTC. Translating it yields CASSGGVEKYYEQYF.

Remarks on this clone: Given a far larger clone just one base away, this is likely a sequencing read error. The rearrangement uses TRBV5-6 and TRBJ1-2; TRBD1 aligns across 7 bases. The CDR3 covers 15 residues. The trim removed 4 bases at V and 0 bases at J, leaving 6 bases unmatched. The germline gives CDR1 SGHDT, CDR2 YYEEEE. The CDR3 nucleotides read TGTGCCAGCAGCGCCCGGGGACAGACTAACTATGGCTACACCTTC. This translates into CASSARGQTNYGYTF. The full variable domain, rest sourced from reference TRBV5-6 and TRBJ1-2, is DAGVTQSPTHLIKTRGQQVTLRCSPKSGHDTVSWYQQALGQGPQFIFQYYEEEERQRGNFPDRFSGHQFPNYSSELNVNALLLGDSALYLCASSARGQTNYGYTFGSGTRLTVV.

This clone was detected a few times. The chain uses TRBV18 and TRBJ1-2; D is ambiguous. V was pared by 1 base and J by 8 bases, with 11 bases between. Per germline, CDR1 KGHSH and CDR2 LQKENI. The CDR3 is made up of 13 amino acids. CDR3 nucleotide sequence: TGTGCCAGCTCACCACAGGGTACGGAAGGCTACACCTTC. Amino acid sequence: CASSPQGTEGYTF.